Listed here is a single T cell receptor (beta chain). The data stem from a study of blood T cell repertoires in COVID-19. Overall study context: T cells, B-cell-depleted T cells, or PBMCs provided the cDNA or gDNA that served as material.

Per the original data handling: How many nucleated cells were present was estimated from reference gene primer amplification. Assay: immunoSEQ multiplex PCR; the TCRdb copy retains only in-frame clones and omits some. Clone size and V and J calls were adopted from that table, with D and trimming inferred from the DNA. There are around 250,000 clones in the sample; about 82% occur only once, and 12% lies in the top ten. Trimming took 0 bases from V and 5 from J, leaving 7 bases between them. There are 13 residues in the CDR3. Germline CDR1 and CDR2: SNHLY and FYNNEI. The specimen sequenced was peripheral blood. V usage is TRBV2 and J usage is TRBJ1-1, with D unresolved. The clonotype comes from an elderly man with acute or convalescent COVID-19. The CDR3 coding sequence is TGTGCCAGCAGTGAAGCGAGGAGGACTGAAGCTTTCTTT. Protein sequence: CASSEARRTEAFF.